These 19 T cell receptor beta chains share one sample of origin, sequenced in a study of CD8+ T cells in alopecia areata. Following extraction, RNA underwent reverse transcription to cDNA, which served as the sequencing template. The protocol was immunoSEQ multiplex PCR, while the TCRdb copy is restricted to in-frame clones and leaves out a portion. The sample consists of about 180,000 clones, 67% of them appearing once. Specimen: CD8+ T cells sorted from blood, collected at week 0. These receptor sequences come from a human donor with alopecia areata.

In this sample, this clone turned up many times. The V call is TRBV27, the J call TRBJ2-7; D could derive from TRBD1 or TRBD2 (5 bases each). In germline, CDR1 is MNHEY, CDR2 SMNVEV (reference sequence). This CDR3 is built from 15 residues. Trimming removed 4 bases from V and 2 bases from J, with 15 bases in between. Here the CDR3 reads CASSYSSGDPYEQYF. The DNA of the CDR3 is TGTGCCAGCAGTTACTCCTCCGGGGACCCCTACGAGCAGTACTTC.

The chain has TRBV13 and TRBJ1-4, with 9 bases matching TRBD1. The V gene's germline CDR1 is PRHDT and CDR2 FYEKMQ (reference sequence). This CDR3 region has 14 residues. V shed 5 bases, J shed 7 bases, and the junction held 5 bases outside the gene matches. CDR3 nucleotide sequence: TGTGCCAGCAGCCTAAGGGACAGGGTTGAAAAACTGTTTTTT. Translated, it gives CASSLRDRVEKLFF.

This clone came up a few times. V and J are TRBV29-1 and TRBJ2-5; D is undetermined. Trimming cost V 3 bases and J 0 bases, with 8 bases left between them. This CDR3 has 13 residues. Germline CDR1 reads SQVTM; CDR2 reads ANQGSEA. DNA of the CDR3: TGCAGCGTTGACGGGCAGTACCAAGAGACCCAGTACTTC. Amino acid sequence: CSVDGQYQETQYF.

Only one count was recorded for this clone. The chain recombines TRBV11-2 with TRBJ2-3; TRBD2 is a possible D gene (6 bases). Trimming took off 4 bases at V and 2 bases at J, with 19 bases between the two ends. The germline V gene encodes CDR1 SGHAT and CDR2 FQNNGV. This CDR3 is built from 17 residues. CDR3 sequence (DNA): TGTGCCAGCAGCTATTTAACCGCGGGGTTCCACACAGATACGCAGTATTTT. Protein product: CASSYLTAGFHTDTQYF.

The CDR3, as DNA: TGTGCCAGCAGTTTTGGGGGGAGCAGGCCCCAGCATTTT. As protein: CASSFGGSRPQHF. The chain recombines TRBV27 with TRBJ1-5, with a weak D call TRBD1 (5 bases). The CDR3 totals 13 residues. The V end lost 3 bases, the J end lost 9 bases, and 12 bases lay between the germline ends. Germline CDR1 and CDR2: MNHEY and SMNVEV (reference sequence).

The V gene is TRBV9, the J gene TRBJ2-7; 11 bases are shared with TRBD1. The CDR3 is 15 amino acids. The V gene end was trimmed by 4 bases and the J gene end by 3 bases; junction bases not matched to a gene: 6. Germline loops: CDR1 SGDLS, CDR2 YYNGEE. DNA of the CDR3: TGTGCCAGCAGCACACGGACAGGGGGCTTCTACGAGCAGTACTTC. This sequence encodes CASSTRTGGFYEQYF.

This clone has only a few counts. The chain links TRBV4-1 to TRBJ2-7; D is unresolved. CDR1 and CDR2 from the germline V gene are MGHRA and YSYEKL. The CDR3 spans 14 residues. V was clipped by 2 bases and J by 7 bases, with 15 bases between them. For the CDR3, the DNA is TGCGCCAGCAGCCAAACGCAAAGTGGGATAGAGCAGTACTTC. It codes for CASSQTQSGIEQYF.

This clone has just a few counts. The CDR3 nucleotides read TGTGCCATCAGTGAGTCCCACGGCGGGAGCTCCTACGAGCAGTACTTC. This sequence encodes CAISESHGGSSYEQYF. The rearrangement uses TRBV10-3 and TRBJ2-7; 7 nucleotides match TRBD2. Per germline, CDR1 ENHRY and CDR2 SYGVKD. This CDR3 has 16 amino acids. V was pared by 0 bases and J by 0 bases, with 5 bases of the junction left unmatched.

The chain employs TRBV9 and TRBJ2-3; 7 bases map to TRBD1. The V and J ends lost 3 bases and 0 bases, in that order; junction bases with no gene match: 1. CDR3 length equals 14 residues. Germline CDR1 is SGDLS and CDR2 is YYNGEE. This CDR3 reads CASSGQGSTDTQYF. The CDR3 coding sequence is TGTGCCAGCAGCGGACAGGGCAGCACAGATACGCAGTATTTT.

The genes are TRBV5-1 and TRBJ2-7, with no clear D. The CDR3 has 13 residues. V lost 4 bases, J lost 0 bases, and 8 bases lay in between. Germline V gene sequence: CDR1 SGHRS, CDR2 YFSETQ. Here the CDR3 DNA reads TGCGCCAGCAGCACTTCATCCTCCTACGAGCAGTACTTC. Translated, it gives CASSTSSSYEQYF.

The V and J genes are TRBV9 and TRBJ1-4, with D maybe TRBD1 (5 bases). Germline V lookup: CDR1 SGDLS, CDR2 YYNGEE. Trimming left V 2 bases short and J 0 bases short, with 11 bases between. The CDR3 is made up of 16 amino acids. CDR3 residues: CASSVGRGPTNEKLFF. DNA of the CDR3: TGTGCCAGCAGCGTTGGGAGGGGCCCAACTAATGAAAAACTGTTTTTT. The complete variable domain, with remaining parts taken from reference TRBV9 and TRBJ1-4, reads DSGVTQTPKHLITATGQRVTLRCSPRSGDLSVYWYQQSLDQGLQFLIQYYNGEERAKGNILERFSAQQFPDLHSELNLSSLELGDSALYFCASSVGRGPTNEKLFFGSGTQLSVL.

The chain uses TRBV30 and TRBJ1-5, with 10 bases lining up with TRBD1. The germline V gene encodes CDR1 GTSNPN and CDR2 SVGIG (reference sequence). The CDR3 consists of 14 residues. Trimming removed 2 bases from V and 6 bases from J; junction bases left unmatched: 4. For the CDR3, the DNA is TGTGCCTGGAGTTCGGGACAGGGGTTTCAGCCCCAGCATTTT. Its protein product is CAWSSGQGFQPQHF.

J is TRBJ2-7 and V is TRBV5-6; possible D gene TRBD2, 6 bases. V dropped 4 bases and J dropped 6 bases, with 11 bases sitting between them. CDR1 and CDR2 (germline): SGHDT, YYEEEE. This CDR3 region has 12 residues. The CDR3 DNA reads as TGTGCCAGCAGCCCCGGAGGGCTCGAGCAGTACTTC. Its translation: CASSPGGLEQYF.

This clone showed up just a few times. The rearrangement joins TRBV7-8 to TRBJ2-1; TRBD1 might be the D (6 bases). Between the trimmed V and J ends, which lost 2 bases and 14 bases, there was a span of 34 bases. Per germline, CDR1 SGHVS and CDR2 FQNEAQ. The CDR3 totals 19 residues. CDR3 in DNA: TGTGCCAGCAGCTTAACTACCGCCCGGCGACAGGAGACGGGTAGGTTTGAGTTCTTC. Amino acids: CASSLTTARRQETGRFEFF.

The V and J genes are TRBV29-1 and TRBJ2-6, with D unresolved. The CDR3 spans 14 residues. The V end was cut by 7 bases, the J end by 2 bases, with 12 bases between. The V gene's germline CDR1 is SQVTM and CDR2 ANQGSEA. This CDR3 is CSAPFSAGANVLTF. DNA of the CDR3: TGCAGCGCGCCCTTCAGTGCTGGGGCCAACGTCCTGACTTTC.

V gene TRBV5-1 combines with J gene TRBJ1-4; D gene uncertain. V lost 0 bases, J lost 0 bases, and 21 bases lay in between. The CDR3 is 20 amino acids. CDR1 SGHRS and CDR2 YFSETQ come from the germline V gene. CDR3 protein: CASSLVGAVESGSTNEKLFF. The CDR3 DNA follows: TGCGCCAGCAGCTTGGTAGGCGCCGTGGAATCGGGTTCAACTAATGAAAAACTGTTTTTT.

In this sample, this clone turned up many times. The genes are TRBV13 and TRBJ2-7, with D unclear. The CDR3 has 13 amino acids. Germline V gene lookup returns CDR1 PRHDT and CDR2 FYEKMQ (reference sequence). Trimming stripped 2 bases from V and 2 bases from J, with 7 bases between. CDR3 region: CASSLRSAYEQYF. The CDR3 DNA is TGTGCCAGCAGCTTAAGGTCAGCCTACGAGCAGTACTTC.

The rearrangement links TRBV14 to TRBJ2-2; 9 bases are shared with TRBD1. CDR3 length: 14 residues. Germline CDR1 reads SGHDN; CDR2 reads FVKESK. With 4 bases clipped from V and 7 bases from J, the junction kept 4 bases outside the gene matches. The CDR3 nucleotides are TGTGCCAGCAGCCGAACAGGGGGCGGCGGGGAGCTGTTTTTT. This codes for CASSRTGGGGELFF.

CDR3 protein: CASSSPDRHEQYF. The CDR3 nucleotides are TGTGCCAGCAGCTCACCGGACCGGCACGAGCAGTACTTC. The chain couples TRBV7-9 to TRBJ2-7; D is unresolved. Germline V gene sequence: CDR1 SEHNR, CDR2 FQNEAQ (reference sequence). The CDR3 totals 13 residues. V lost 4 bases and J lost 5, with 12 bases in between.